This passage covers 24 T cell receptor beta chains from one sample sequenced in a study of read filtering for tumor transcriptome and immune sequencing. From 350 to 500 ng of RNA, a library with molecular barcoded alpha/delta and beta/gamma adaptors was made. TCRdb redid the calling of the reads with MiXCR, one entry per CDR3 protein. The sample holds 130,000 or so distinct CDR3 sequences, 13% seen once. Sample: a population of CD138-negative cells sorted from bone marrow. The receptors come from a donor aged 40 or over with multiple myeloma.

This clonotype was seen repeatedly, ten times or more. V and J are TRBV7-2 and TRBJ2-1; perhaps TRBD2 as D (6 bases). Germline V gene sequence: CDR1 SGHTA, CDR2 FQGNSA. V shed 3 bases and J shed 0 bases, with 18 bases lying between them. The CDR3 spans 18 residues. The CDR3: CASSFVGGFSGSYNEQFF. CDR3 DNA sequence: TGTGCCAGCAGCTTTGTCGGGGGATTTAGCGGCTCCTACAATGAGCAGTTCTTC.

The chain joins TRBV23-1 to TRBJ1-5; 9 nucleotides align to TRBD1. TRBV23-1 is recorded as an ORF, its role being uncertain. The CDR3 consists of 19 residues. The ends lost 6 bases at V and 1 base at J; junction bases unmatched: 16. The CDR3 bases are TGCGCCAGCAGCCCCCCGGGACAGGGTCGGGTTGAGAGCAATCAGCCCCAGCATTTT. It specifies CASSPPGQGRVESNQPQHF.

There are many counts of this clonotype. The chain employs TRBV29-1 and TRBJ2-5, with D possibly TRBD1 on 6 matching bases. CDR3 length: 13 residues. Trimming stripped 0 bases from V and 4 bases from J, with 9 bases between. The V gene's germline CDR1 is SQVTM and CDR2 ANQGSEA. Written as DNA, the CDR3 is TGCAGCGTTGAAGAACCCAGGGGAGAGACCCAGTACTTC. It yields the protein CSVEEPRGETQYF.

Many counts were recorded for this clonotype. The rearrangement uses TRBV20-1 and TRBJ2-7; 11 nucleotides agree with TRBD2. The length of the CDR3 is 16 residues. V was clipped by 5 bases and J by 1 base; unmatched bases: 10. The germline V gene has CDR1 DFQATT and CDR2 SNEGSKA (reference sequence). The CDR3 is CSASFLLAGGSYEQYF. The CDR3 nucleotides read TGCAGTGCTTCTTTCCTCCTAGCGGGAGGTTCCTACGAGCAGTACTTC.

This clonotype has more than one count but fewer than ten. This CDR3 fails to terminate in the conserved phenylalanine or tryptophan, so it likely reflects a read error. The chain links TRBV20-1 to TRBJ2-1; the D is unclear. Trimming took 5 bases from V and 2 from J, leaving 19 bases between them. Germline CDR1 reads DFQATT; CDR2 reads SNEGSKA (reference sequence). This CDR3 is built from 16 residues. Written as DNA, the CDR3 is TGCAGTGCTTTCCCTCCTTTTACCTACACCTACAATGAGCAGTTCCTC. Translating it yields CSAFPPFTYTYNEQFL.

At least ten counts were recorded for this clonotype. The genes are TRBV7-8 and TRBJ2-3; 10 bases line up with TRBD2. The CDR3 length is 17 residues. Germline V CDR1 and CDR2: SGHVS, FQNEAQ. Losses at the gene ends were 5 bases for V and 4 bases for J; bases not matched to a gene: 12. The DNA of the CDR3 is TGTGCCAGCAGCCTTAGGGCTAGCGGGAGCCTTTCAGATACGCAGTATTTT. It translates to CASSLRASGSLSDTQYF.

V is TRBV11-2 and J is TRBJ2-1; a weak D match, TRBD1 (6 bases). CDR3 length equals 14 residues. Per the germline V gene, CDR1 is SGHAT and CDR2 is FQNNGV. Trimming left V 4 bases short and J 7 bases short, with 14 bases between. This chain's CDR3 is CASSSWQGLNEQFF. The DNA for the CDR3 is TGTGCCAGCAGCTCCTGGCAGGGGTTGAATGAGCAGTTCTTC.

About this clonotype itself: With a much larger clone just one base away, this may be a read error. V usage is TRBV7-9 and J usage is TRBJ1-1, with TRBD1 as a possible D gene (5 bases). This CDR3 spans 14 amino acids. Germline CDR1 SEHNR, CDR2 FQNEAQ (reference sequence). The CDR3 DNA reads as TGTGCCAGCAGCGACCGGGACGGGAACACTGGAGCTTTCTTT. Translating gives CASSDRDGNTGAFF.

Many counts were recorded for this clonotype. This sequence joins TRBV19 and TRBJ2-2; tentative D call: TRBD1 (6 bases). CDR1 and CDR2 (germline): LNHDA, SQIVND (reference sequence). The CDR3 covers 14 residues. V was cut by 3 bases and J by 13 bases, with 18 bases left in between. The DNA of the CDR3 is TGTGCCAGTAGTATCGCCAACCTAAGGGGGTGGCTGTTTTTT. Translation gives CASSIANLRGWLFF.

This clonotype was found a few times. Being one base from a much bigger clone, this may be a read error. This CDR3 fails to terminate in the conserved phenylalanine or tryptophan, so it likely reflects a read error. The chain has TRBV5-1 and TRBJ2-1; 13 bases are shared with TRBD2. The germline V gene encodes CDR1 SGHRS and CDR2 YFSETQ. This CDR3 spans 16 amino acids. The V segment lost 4 bases and the J segment 4 bases; nucleotides outside the gene matches: 5. Here the CDR3 reads CASSTTSGRAYNEQFS. The CDR3 DNA follows: TGCGCCAGCAGCACCACTAGCGGGAGGGCGTACAATGAGCAGTTCTCC.

At least ten counts were recorded for this clonotype. The chain employs TRBV7-2 and TRBJ2-7, with TRBD2 matching 12 bases. The trim removed 5 bases at V and 0 bases at J, leaving 2 bases unmatched. The CDR3 is 15 residues long. CDR1 is SGHTA and CDR2 is FQGNSA in the germline V gene. CDR3 sequence: CASSQTSGSSYEQYF. CDR3 DNA sequence: TGTGCCAGCAGCCAGACTAGCGGGAGCTCCTACGAGCAGTACTTC.

Regarding this clonotype: At one of its ends the junction is not consistent with the germline gene, which may arise from a read error. The V call is TRBV19, the J call TRBJ2-1, with TRBD2 matching 10 bases. Germline CDR1 is LNHDA and CDR2 is SQIVND (reference sequence). This CDR3 spans 16 amino acids. DNA for the CDR3: TGTGCCAGTACTCCCTTAGCGGGAGGCCAAGGCAATGAGGAGTTCTTC. Its translation: CASTPLAGGQGNEEFF.

Only a few counts were recorded for this clonotype. V usage is TRBV7-2 and J usage is TRBJ2-5; 7 bases match TRBD1. Trimming took 5 bases from V and 5 from J; bases not matched to a gene: 2. The CDR3 consists of 12 residues. In germline, CDR1 is SGHTA, CDR2 FQGNSA. The CDR3 loop is CASSPDRETQYF. The DNA of the CDR3 is TGTGCCAGCAGCCCGGACAGGGAGACCCAGTACTTC.

This clonotype was counted at least ten times. The chain links TRBV3-1 to TRBJ2-1, with 10 nucleotides matching TRBD2. The V segment lost 0 bases and the J segment 4 bases; nucleotides outside the gene matches: 6. This CDR3 has 17 residues. The germline gives CDR1 LGHDT, CDR2 YNNKEL (reference sequence). DNA of the CDR3: TGTGCCAGCAGCCAAGATCGTAAGCGGGAGGGTTACAATGAGCAGTTCTTC. This gives the protein CASSQDRKREGYNEQFF.

This rearrangement joins TRBV24-1 to TRBJ2-1, with a weak D call TRBD1 (6 bases). Germline assignment: CDR1 KGHDR and CDR2 SFDVKD. Trimming left V 5 bases short and J 13 bases short, with 23 bases between. The CDR3 has 15 residues. The CDR3 sequence: CATSALTQGFGDQFF. The DNA of the CDR3 is TGTGCCACCAGTGCCCTTACACAGGGTTTTGGTGATCAGTTCTTC.

This clonotype was counted many times. The chain links TRBV4-1 to TRBJ2-4; D gene unclear. This CDR3 is 17 amino acids long. Between the trimmed V and J ends, which lost 3 bases and 2 bases, there was a span of 17 bases. Germline V gene sequence: CDR1 MGHRA, CDR2 YSYEKL. The CDR3 spells CASSHDHLQLPKNIQYF. Written as DNA, the CDR3 is TGCGCCAGCAGCCATGACCATTTACAACTTCCCAAAAACATTCAGTACTTC.

There are many counts of this clonotype. The chain carries TRBV29-1 and TRBJ2-3; no clear D gene. In germline, CDR1 is SQVTM, CDR2 ANQGSEA. There are 12 residues in the CDR3. V was pared by 6 bases and J by 2 bases, with 9 bases between. CDR3 sequence (DNA): TGCAGCGTCGACCTACACACAGATACGCAGTATTTT. Translation: CSVDLHTDTQYF.

There are many counts of this clonotype. This chain uses TRBV20-1 with TRBJ2-3; no reliable D call. The CDR3 has 16 amino acids. Germline values: CDR1 DFQATT, CDR2 SNEGSKA (reference sequence). Trimming removed 0 bases at V and 0 bases at J, with 13 bases between. The CDR3 coding sequence is TGCAGTGCTAGAGACCCCCTAGACGGGAGCACAGATACGCAGTATTTT. Protein product: CSARDPLDGSTDTQYF.

As to this clonotype: This may come from a read error, since a much larger clone is one base off. V gene TRBV7-8 combines with J gene TRBJ2-3; possible D gene TRBD1, 5 bases. The ends were cut back, 8 bases at V and 2 bases at J, with 17 bases in the middle. The germline V gene encodes CDR1 SGHVS and CDR2 FQNEAQ. The CDR3 is 15 amino acids. The CDR3 region is CASGSTERYTDTQYF. CDR3 DNA: TGTGCCAGCGGCTCGACAGAAAGATACACAGATACGCAGTATTTT.

This clonotype has ten or more counts. The chain combines TRBV5-1 with TRBJ2-5; possibly TRBD1 for D (6 bases). CDR1 and CDR2 from the germline V gene are SGHRS and YFSETQ. The length of the CDR3 is 15 residues. The V and J ends lost 2 bases and 4 bases respectively, with 15 bases between them. CDR3 in DNA: TGCGCCAGCAGCTTCGGGGACACCCAACGAGAGACCCAGTACTTC. Protein: CASSFGDTQRETQYF.

This clonotype occurred many times. The chain combines TRBV27 with TRBJ1-1; D remains ambiguous. The length of the CDR3 is 14 residues. V lost 0 bases, J lost 3 bases, and 8 bases lay in between. CDR1 MNHEY and CDR2 SMNVEV come from the germline V gene (reference sequence). The CDR3 loop reads CASSLSGYDTEAFF. Written as DNA, the CDR3 is TGTGCCAGCAGTTTATCAGGGTACGACACTGAAGCTTTCTTT.

In the case of this clonotype: This may arise from a read error, as a much more abundant clone is one base away. This chain connects TRBV11-3 to TRBJ2-5; D gene ambiguous. CDR3 length: 13 residues. The germline V gene encodes CDR1 SGHNT and CDR2 YENEEA. The CDR3 is CASSLGLQETQCF. The CDR3 DNA is TGTGCCAGCAGCTTAGGCCTCCAAGAGACCCAGTGCTTC.

Many counts were recorded for this clonotype. The rearrangement uses TRBV11-2 and TRBJ1-4; perhaps TRBD1 as D (6 bases). Per germline, CDR1 SGHAT and CDR2 FQNNGV. V was clipped by 5 bases and J by 11 bases, with 18 bases between them. CDR3 length: 14 residues. Written as DNA, the CDR3 is TGTGCCAGCAGCCTAGGGGGGTTTTACCCGAAACTGTTTTTT. Residues: CASSLGGFYPKLFF. Based on the CDR3 plus reference TRBV11-2 and TRBJ1-4, the full variable domain is EAGVAQSPRYKIIEKRQSVAFWCNPISGHATLYWYQQILGQGPKLLIQFQNNGVVDDSQLPKDRFSAERLKGVDSTLKIQPAKLEDSAVYLCASSLGGFYPKLFFGSGTQLSVL.

This clonotype was observed many times. The V and J genes are TRBV12-3 or TRBV12-4 and TRBJ2-1; D gene uncertain. V was pared by 5 bases and J by 9 bases, with 20 bases between. There are 15 residues in the CDR3. DNA of the CDR3: TGTGCCAGCAGTCCGGACCTGAAAATGGCACGTGAGCAGTTCTTC. Its protein is CASSPDLKMAREQFF.